This TCR beta chain was found in a study of T-cell reconstitution after alpha-beta-depleted transplantation in children. V shed 0 bases and J shed 3 bases, with 8 bases lying between them. Looked up from germline, CDR1 is SGHTA and CDR2 is FQGNSA. The CDR3 has 15 amino acids. For TCRbeta, the library was prepared with unique molecular identifiers. TCRdb used MiXCR to reprocess the PCR reads, holding one entry per CDR3 protein. The data contain about 610,000 distinct CDR3 sequences, approximately 10% of them seen just once; the ten biggest clones take up roughly 4%. The V gene is TRBV7-2, the J gene TRBJ2-2; maybe TRBD2 (5 bases). Sequencing was performed on PBMCs from the stem cell graft donor, taken from the stem cell graft. The sequence was obtained from a human donor who donated a stem cell graft to a child with acute myeloid leukemia. CDR3 sequence reads: CASSLAGADTGELFF. The CDR3 DNA reads TGTGCCAGCAGCTTAGCGGGAGCGGACACCGGGGAGCTGTTTTTT.